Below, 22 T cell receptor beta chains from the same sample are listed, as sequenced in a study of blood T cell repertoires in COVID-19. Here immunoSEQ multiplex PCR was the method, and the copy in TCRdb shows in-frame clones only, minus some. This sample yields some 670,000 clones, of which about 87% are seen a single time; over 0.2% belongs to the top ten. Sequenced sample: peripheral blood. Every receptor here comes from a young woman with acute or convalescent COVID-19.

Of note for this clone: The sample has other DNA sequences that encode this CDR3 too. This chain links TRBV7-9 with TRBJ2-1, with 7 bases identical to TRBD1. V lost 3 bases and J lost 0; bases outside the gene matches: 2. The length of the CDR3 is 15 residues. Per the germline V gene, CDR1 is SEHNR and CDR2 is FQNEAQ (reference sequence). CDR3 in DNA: TGTGCCAGCAGCTTGGACAGGAGCTCCTACAATGAGCAGTTCTTC. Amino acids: CASSLDRSSYNEQFF. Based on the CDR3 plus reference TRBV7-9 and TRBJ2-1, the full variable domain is DTGVSQNPRHKITKRGQNVTFRCDPISEHNRLYWYRQTLGQGPEFLTYFQNEAQLEKSRLLSDRFSAERPKGSFSTLEIQRTEQGDSAMYLCASSLDRSSYNEQFFGPGTRLTVL.

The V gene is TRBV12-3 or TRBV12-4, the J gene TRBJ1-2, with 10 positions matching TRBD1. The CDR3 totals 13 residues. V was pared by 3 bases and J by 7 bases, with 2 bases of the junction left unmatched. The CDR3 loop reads CASSFRDRGGYTF. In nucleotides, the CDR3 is TGTGCCAGCAGTTTCCGGGACAGGGGTGGCTACACCTTC.

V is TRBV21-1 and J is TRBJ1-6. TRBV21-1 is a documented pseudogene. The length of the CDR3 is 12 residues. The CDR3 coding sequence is TGTGCCAGCAGCAGGAGGAATTCACCCCTCCACTTT. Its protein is CASSRRNSPLHF.

CDR3 loop: CASSQGTGGMNTEAFF. Here the CDR3 DNA reads TGTGCCAGCAGCCAAGGGACAGGGGGTATGAACACTGAAGCTTTCTTT. The V gene is TRBV4-2, the J gene TRBJ1-1; 10 bases match TRBD1. Germline-derived CDR1 and CDR2 are LGHNA and YNFKEQ. This CDR3 contains 16 residues. J was trimmed by 0 bases and V by 1 base; bases with no gene match: 2.

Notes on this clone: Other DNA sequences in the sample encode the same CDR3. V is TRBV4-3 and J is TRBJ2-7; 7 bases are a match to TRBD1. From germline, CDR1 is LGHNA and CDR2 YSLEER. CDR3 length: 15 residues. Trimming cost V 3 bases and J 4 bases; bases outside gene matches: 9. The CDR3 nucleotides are TGCGCCAGCAGCCAGACACGACAGGGAGCTTACGAGCAGTACTTC. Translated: CASSQTRQGAYEQYF.

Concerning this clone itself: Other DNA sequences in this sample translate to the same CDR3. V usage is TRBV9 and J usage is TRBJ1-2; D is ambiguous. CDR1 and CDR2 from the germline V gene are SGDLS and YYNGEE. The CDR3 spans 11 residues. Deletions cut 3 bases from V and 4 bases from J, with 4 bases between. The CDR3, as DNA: TGTGCCAGCAGCGCCGGCTATGGCTACACCTTC. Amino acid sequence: CASSAGYGYTF.

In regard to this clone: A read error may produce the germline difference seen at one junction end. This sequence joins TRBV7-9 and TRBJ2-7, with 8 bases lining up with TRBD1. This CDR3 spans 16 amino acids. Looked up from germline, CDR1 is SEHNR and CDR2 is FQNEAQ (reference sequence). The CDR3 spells CAGSPTDRAHTYEQYF. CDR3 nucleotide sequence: TGTGCCGGCAGTCCGACGGACAGGGCCCACACCTACGAGCAGTACTTC.

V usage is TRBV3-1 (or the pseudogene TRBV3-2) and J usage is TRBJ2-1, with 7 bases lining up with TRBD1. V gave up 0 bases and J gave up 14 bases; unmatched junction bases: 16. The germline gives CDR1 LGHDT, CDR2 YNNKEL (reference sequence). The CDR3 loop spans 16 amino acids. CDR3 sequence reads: CASSQDLGTAVPTEFF. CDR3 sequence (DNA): TGTGCCAGCAGCCAAGATCTGGGGACAGCGGTCCCAACAGAGTTCTTC.

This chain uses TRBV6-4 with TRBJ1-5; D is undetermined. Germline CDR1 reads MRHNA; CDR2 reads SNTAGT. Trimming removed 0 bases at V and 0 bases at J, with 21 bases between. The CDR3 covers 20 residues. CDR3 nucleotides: TGTGCCAGCAGTGACTCCATCCCGACCCGAGGGCCGTATAGCAATCAGCCCCAGCATTTT. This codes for CASSDSIPTRGPYSNQPQHF.

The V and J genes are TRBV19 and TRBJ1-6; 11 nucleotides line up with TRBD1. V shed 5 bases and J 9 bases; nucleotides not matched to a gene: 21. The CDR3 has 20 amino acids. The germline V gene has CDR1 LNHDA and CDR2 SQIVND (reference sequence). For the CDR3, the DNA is TGTGCCAGTAGTCAACGTAAGACCGGGACAGGGGGTATCCTAGGTTCACCCCTCCACTTT. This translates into CASSQRKTGTGGILGSPLHF.

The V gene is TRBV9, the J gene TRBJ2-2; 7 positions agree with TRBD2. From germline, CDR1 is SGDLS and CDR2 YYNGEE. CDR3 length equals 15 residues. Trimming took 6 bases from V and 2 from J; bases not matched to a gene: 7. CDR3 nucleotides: TGTGCCAGCAAGGGGACTAACGGTAACACCGGGGAGCTGTTTTTT. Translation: CASKGTNGNTGELFF.

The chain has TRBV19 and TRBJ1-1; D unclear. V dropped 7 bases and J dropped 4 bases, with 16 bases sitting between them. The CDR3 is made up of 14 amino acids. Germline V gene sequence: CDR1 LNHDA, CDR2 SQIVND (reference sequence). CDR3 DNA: TGTGCCAGTAACGCCCCCCAGGAGGCCACTGAAGCTTTCTTT. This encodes CASNAPQEATEAFF.

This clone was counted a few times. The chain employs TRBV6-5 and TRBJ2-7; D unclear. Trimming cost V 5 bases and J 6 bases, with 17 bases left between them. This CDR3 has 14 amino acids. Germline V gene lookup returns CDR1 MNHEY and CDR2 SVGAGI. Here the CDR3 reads CASSISLSPSEQYF. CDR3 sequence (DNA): TGTGCCAGCAGTATCTCCCTCTCCCCCAGCGAGCAGTACTTC.

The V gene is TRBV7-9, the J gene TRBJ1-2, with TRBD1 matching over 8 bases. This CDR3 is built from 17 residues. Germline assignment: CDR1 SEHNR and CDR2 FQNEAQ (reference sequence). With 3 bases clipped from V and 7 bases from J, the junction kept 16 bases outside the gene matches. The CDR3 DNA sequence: TGTGCCAGCAGCTTGCCGGGACAGGTCACTCCGGGGGGTGGCTACACCTTC. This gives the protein CASSLPGQVTPGGGYTF.

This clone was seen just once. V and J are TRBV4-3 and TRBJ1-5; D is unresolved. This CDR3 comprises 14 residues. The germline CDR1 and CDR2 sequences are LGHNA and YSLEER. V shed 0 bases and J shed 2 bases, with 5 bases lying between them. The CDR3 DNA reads TGCGCCAGCAGCCAAGACTCAGGCAATCAGCCCCAGCATTTT. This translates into CASSQDSGNQPQHF.

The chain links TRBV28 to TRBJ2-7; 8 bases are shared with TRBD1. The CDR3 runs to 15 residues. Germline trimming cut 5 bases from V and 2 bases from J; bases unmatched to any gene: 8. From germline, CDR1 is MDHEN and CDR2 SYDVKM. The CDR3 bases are TGTGCCAGCAGTACCTCCGGGACAGGAGCCTACGAGCAGTACTTC. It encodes CASSTSGTGAYEQYF.

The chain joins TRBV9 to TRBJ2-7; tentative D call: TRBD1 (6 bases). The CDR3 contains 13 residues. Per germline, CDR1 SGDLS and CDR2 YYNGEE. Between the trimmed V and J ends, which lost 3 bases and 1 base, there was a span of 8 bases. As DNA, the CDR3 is TGTGCCAGCAGCGGGGGGCTGTCCTACGAGCAGTACTTC. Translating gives CASSGGLSYEQYF.

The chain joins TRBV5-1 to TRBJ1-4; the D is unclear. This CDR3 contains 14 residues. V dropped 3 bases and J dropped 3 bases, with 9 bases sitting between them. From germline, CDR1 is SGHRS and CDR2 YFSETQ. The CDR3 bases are TGCGCCAGCAGCTCTAGAGTACCTAATGAAAAACTGTTTTTT. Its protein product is CASSSRVPNEKLFF.

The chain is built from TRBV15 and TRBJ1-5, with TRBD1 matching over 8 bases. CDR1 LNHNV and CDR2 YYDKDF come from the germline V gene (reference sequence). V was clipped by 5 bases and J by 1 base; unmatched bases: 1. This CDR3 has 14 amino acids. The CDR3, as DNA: TGTGCCACCAGCGGGGACAGGAGCAATCAGCCCCAGCATTTT. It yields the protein CATSGDRSNQPQHF. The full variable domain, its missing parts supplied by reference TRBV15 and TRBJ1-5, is DAMVIQNPRYQVTQFGKPVTLSCSQTLNHNVMYWYQQKSSQAPKLLFHYYDKDFNNEADTPDNFQSRRPNTSFCFLDIRSPGLGDTAMYLCATSGDRSNQPQHFGDGTRLSIL.

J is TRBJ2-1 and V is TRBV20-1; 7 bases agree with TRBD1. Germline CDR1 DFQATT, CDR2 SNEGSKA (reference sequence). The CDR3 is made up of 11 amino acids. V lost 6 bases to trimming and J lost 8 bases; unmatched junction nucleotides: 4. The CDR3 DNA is TGCAGTGCGCAGACAGGGCATGAGCAGTTCTTC. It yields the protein CSAQTGHEQFF.

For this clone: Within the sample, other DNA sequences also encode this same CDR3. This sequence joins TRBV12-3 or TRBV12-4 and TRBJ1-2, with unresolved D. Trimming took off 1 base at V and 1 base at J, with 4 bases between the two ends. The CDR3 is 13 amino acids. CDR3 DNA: TGTGCCAGCAGTTTAGGGAGTAACTATGGCTACACCTTC. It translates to CASSLGSNYGYTF.

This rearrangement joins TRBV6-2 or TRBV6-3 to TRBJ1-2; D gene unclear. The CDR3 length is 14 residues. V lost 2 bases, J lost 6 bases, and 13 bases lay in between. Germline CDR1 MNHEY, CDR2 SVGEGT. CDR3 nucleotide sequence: TGTGCCAGCAGTTACAGTCGGACTGCAGATGGCTACACCTTC. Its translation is CASSYSRTADGYTF.